Listed below are T cell receptor beta chains from one sample, sequenced in a study of T cell repertoires in cytomegalovirus infection. TCRdb recomputed calls from the reads with MiXCR, one row per CDR3 protein. The sample carries around 210,000 distinct CDR3 sequences, roughly 6.5% recorded once. What was sequenced was PBMCs. The source is a human donor in good health (CMV status not recorded). Some clones in this sample may be carry-over from other donors' samples. The CDR3 runs from the conserved cysteine through the conserved F or W. The order of the fields is D gene, clone size, J gene, V gene, CDR3 protein, CDR3 DNA. D genes are given only for firm matches. Not every row has a clone size; where given, it reads once, few, many or a size class.

d_call: TRBD1; clone_size: -; j_call: TRBJ2-3; v_call: TRBV5-1; cdr3_aa: CASRGRTGEDTQYF; cdr3_nt: TGCGCCAGCAGAGGGCGGACAGGGGAAGATACGCAGTATTTT
d_call: TRBD2; clone_size: many; j_call: TRBJ2-1; v_call: TRBV7-6; cdr3_aa: CASSSAGGRWNEQFF; cdr3_nt: TGTGCCAGCAGCTCAGCGGGGGGGCGTTGGAATGAGCAGTTCTTC
d_call: -; clone_size: many; j_call: TRBJ2-4; v_call: TRBV12-3/TRBV12-4; cdr3_aa: CASRDREGGIQYF; cdr3_nt: TGTGCCAGCAGGGACAGGGAGGGGGGCATTCAGTACTTC
d_call: TRBD2; clone_size: many; j_call: TRBJ2-7; v_call: TRBV28; cdr3_aa: CASSQRGGGPEQYF; cdr3_nt: TGTGCCAGCAGCCAGCGGGGGGGCGGGCCTGAGCAGTACTTC
d_call: -; clone_size: few; j_call: TRBJ2-2; v_call: TRBV10-3; cdr3_aa: CAISPWGPTGELFF; cdr3_nt: TGTGCCATCAGTCCTTGGGGTCCCACCGGGGAGCTGTTTTTT
d_call: -; clone_size: many; j_call: TRBJ1-1; v_call: TRBV10-3; cdr3_aa: CAISESEGRGAFF; cdr3_nt: TGTGCCATCAGTGAGTCTGAAGGGAGGGGAGCTTTCTTT
d_call: -; clone_size: many; j_call: TRBJ2-5; v_call: TRBV6-2/TRBV6-3; cdr3_aa: CASSYIGRNQETQYF; cdr3_nt: TGTGCCAGCAGTTACATCGGACGCAACCAAGAGACCCAGTACTTC
d_call: -; clone_size: many; j_call: TRBJ2-1; v_call: TRBV20-1; cdr3_aa: CSARVPRGAEKTMRQFF; cdr3_nt: TGCAGTGCTAGAGTTCCCAGGGGGGCGGAGAAGACAATGAGGCAGTTCTTC
d_call: -; clone_size: many; j_call: TRBJ2-7; v_call: TRBV4-1; cdr3_aa: CASSHPAVSSSYEQYF; cdr3_nt: TGCGCCAGCAGCCACCCCGCGGTCAGCAGCTCCTACGAGCAGTACTTC
d_call: -; clone_size: -; j_call: TRBJ1-5; v_call: TRBV23-1; cdr3_aa: CASSRPGGGSDQPQHF; cdr3_nt: TGCGCCAGCAGTCGCCCCGGGGGGGGGAGCGATCAGCCCCAGCATTTT
d_call: TRBD2; clone_size: many; j_call: TRBJ2-2; v_call: TRBV7-3; cdr3_aa: CASSPLRGGRGTGELFF; cdr3_nt: TGTGCCAGCAGCCCTCTCCGGGGGGGGCGAGGCACCGGGGAGCTGTTTTTT
d_call: -; clone_size: many; j_call: TRBJ1-1; v_call: TRBV29-1; cdr3_aa: CSVVVGGNTEAFF; cdr3_nt: TGCAGCGTTGTGGTAGGAGGGAACACTGAAGCTTTCTTT
d_call: -; clone_size: many; j_call: TRBJ2-7; v_call: TRBV7-3; cdr3_aa: CASSLISGYEQYF; cdr3_nt: TGTGCCAGCAGCTTAATCTCAGGCTACGAGCAGTACTTC
d_call: TRBD2; clone_size: many; j_call: TRBJ2-1; v_call: TRBV7-6; cdr3_aa: CASSLFTSGGAGQFF; cdr3_nt: TGTGCCAGCAGCTTATTTACTAGCGGGGGGGCCGGGCAGTTCTTC
d_call: -; clone_size: many; j_call: TRBJ2-3; v_call: TRBV30; cdr3_aa: CAWQWTDTQYF; cdr3_nt: TGTGCCTGGCAGTGGACAGATACGCAGTATTTT
d_call: -; clone_size: many; j_call: TRBJ2-7; v_call: TRBV7-2; cdr3_aa: CASSRSYLGAYEQYF; cdr3_nt: TGTGCCAGCAGTCGATCTTACCTGGGGGCCTACGAGCAGTACTTC
d_call: TRBD1; clone_size: many; j_call: TRBJ1-2; v_call: TRBV20-1; cdr3_aa: CSARQGAPNYGYTF; cdr3_nt: TGCAGTGCGCGACAGGGGGCGCCTAACTATGGCTACACCTTC
d_call: -; clone_size: many; j_call: TRBJ2-2; v_call: TRBV6-4; cdr3_aa: CASSDAPANTGELFF; cdr3_nt: TGTGCCAGCAGTGACGCGCCAGCGAACACCGGGGAGCTGTTTTTT
d_call: -; clone_size: -; j_call: TRBJ2-5; v_call: TRBV29-1; cdr3_aa: CSWLDSQETQYF; cdr3_nt: TGCAGCTGGCTAGACAGTCAAGAGACCCAGTACTTC
d_call: -; clone_size: many; j_call: TRBJ2-7; v_call: TRBV27; cdr3_aa: CASSTTGLAYEQYF; cdr3_nt: TGTGCCAGCAGTACGACAGGGCTAGCGTACGAGCAGTACTTC
d_call: -; clone_size: -; j_call: TRBJ1-6; v_call: TRBV4-1; cdr3_aa: CASSQEEGGYNSPLHF; cdr3_nt: TGCGCCAGCAGCCAAGAGGAAGGCGGCTATAATTCACCCCTCCACTTT
d_call: -; clone_size: many; j_call: TRBJ1-2; v_call: TRBV28; cdr3_aa: CASSSSGMDGYTF; cdr3_nt: TGTGCCAGCAGTTCATCGGGTATGGATGGCTACACCTTC
d_call: TRBD2; clone_size: many; j_call: TRBJ2-2; v_call: TRBV6-2/TRBV6-3; cdr3_aa: CASSYSSGAGTGELFF; cdr3_nt: TGTGCCAGCAGTTATTCTAGCGGGGCCGGCACCGGGGAGCTGTTTTTT
d_call: -; clone_size: few; j_call: TRBJ1-1; v_call: TRBV6-2/TRBV6-3; cdr3_aa: CASSYLGIPNTEAFF; cdr3_nt: TGTGCCAGCAGTTACTTGGGCATTCCGAACACTGAAGCTTTCTTT
d_call: -; clone_size: many; j_call: TRBJ1-2; v_call: TRBV29-1; cdr3_aa: CSAPGEGRTGYGYTF; cdr3_nt: TGCAGCGCTCCCGGTGAGGGGAGGACGGGCTATGGCTACACCTTC
d_call: -; clone_size: many; j_call: TRBJ1-3; v_call: TRBV28; cdr3_aa: CASTFPGGRTGNTIYF; cdr3_nt: TGTGCCAGCACGTTCCCCGGGGGGAGAACTGGAAACACCATATATTTT
d_call: TRBD1; clone_size: many; j_call: TRBJ2-5; v_call: TRBV5-1; cdr3_aa: CASSSGQGSETQYF; cdr3_nt: TGCGCCAGCAGCTCCGGACAGGGGAGCGAGACCCAGTACTTC
d_call: -; clone_size: many; j_call: TRBJ1-5; v_call: TRBV7-2; cdr3_aa: CASSQGAPNQPQHF; cdr3_nt: TGTGCCAGCAGCCAAGGGGCCCCCAATCAGCCCCAGCATTTT
d_call: -; clone_size: -; j_call: TRBJ2-7; v_call: TRBV30; cdr3_aa: CAWNRVSTYEQYF; cdr3_nt: TGTGCCTGGAACAGGGTTTCGACCTACGAGCAGTACTTC
d_call: -; clone_size: -; j_call: TRBJ2-1; v_call: TRBV5-1; cdr3_aa: CASSFLSGNEQFF; cdr3_nt: TGCGCCAGCAGCTTTCTTTCCGGGAATGAGCAGTTCTTC
d_call: TRBD1; clone_size: many; j_call: TRBJ2-7; v_call: TRBV4-1; cdr3_aa: CASSQLNTGTASYEQYF; cdr3_nt: TGCGCCAGCAGCCAGTTGAATACCGGGACAGCTTCCTACGAGCAGTACTTC
d_call: TRBD1; clone_size: many; j_call: TRBJ2-3; v_call: TRBV20-1; cdr3_aa: CSADHLRQGWYF; cdr3_nt: TGCAGTGCCGACCATTTAAGACAGGGGTGGTATTTT
d_call: -; clone_size: many; j_call: TRBJ2-5; v_call: TRBV20-1; cdr3_aa: CSAVGGEQETQYF; cdr3_nt: TGCAGTGCCGTGGGGGGAGAGCAGGAGACCCAGTACTTC
d_call: TRBD1; clone_size: many; j_call: TRBJ2-2; v_call: TRBV12-3/TRBV12-4; cdr3_aa: CASRGQGNSNTGELFF; cdr3_nt: TGTGCCAGCAGGGGACAGGGAAATTCGAACACCGGGGAGCTGTTTTTT
d_call: -; clone_size: many; j_call: TRBJ1-1; v_call: TRBV19; cdr3_aa: CASSMARLLMNTEAFF; cdr3_nt: TGTGCCAGTAGTATGGCTCGCCTGCTAATGAACACTGAAGCTTTCTTT
d_call: -; clone_size: many; j_call: TRBJ1-6; v_call: TRBV7-2; cdr3_aa: CASSPLGVKSSSPLHF; cdr3_nt: TGTGCCAGCAGCCCCTTGGGGGTGAAAAGCAGTTCACCCCTCCACTTT
d_call: -; clone_size: many; j_call: TRBJ1-4; v_call: TRBV7-2; cdr3_aa: CASSFSHATNEKLFF; cdr3_nt: TGTGCCAGCAGCTTTTCCCACGCAACTAATGAAAAACTGTTTTTT
d_call: -; clone_size: many; j_call: TRBJ1-5; v_call: TRBV12-3/TRBV12-4; cdr3_aa: CASSWGLQRDQHF; cdr3_nt: TGTGCCAGCAGTTGGGGGTTACAACGCGACCAGCATTTT
d_call: -; clone_size: -; j_call: TRBJ2-7; v_call: TRBV20-1; cdr3_aa: CSARDTRRVNEQYF; cdr3_nt: TGCAGTGCTAGAGATACCAGGAGAGTGAACGAGCAGTACTTC
d_call: -; clone_size: many; j_call: TRBJ2-5; v_call: TRBV7-9; cdr3_aa: CASRPNRPRNETQYF; cdr3_nt: TGTGCCAGCAGGCCTAACAGGCCCCGGAATGAGACCCAGTACTTC
d_call: TRBD1; clone_size: -; j_call: TRBJ1-1; v_call: TRBV4-1; cdr3_aa: CASSPRDRGQGTEAFF; cdr3_nt: TGCGCCAGCAGCCCCCGGGACAGGGGGCAAGGCACTGAAGCTTTCTTT